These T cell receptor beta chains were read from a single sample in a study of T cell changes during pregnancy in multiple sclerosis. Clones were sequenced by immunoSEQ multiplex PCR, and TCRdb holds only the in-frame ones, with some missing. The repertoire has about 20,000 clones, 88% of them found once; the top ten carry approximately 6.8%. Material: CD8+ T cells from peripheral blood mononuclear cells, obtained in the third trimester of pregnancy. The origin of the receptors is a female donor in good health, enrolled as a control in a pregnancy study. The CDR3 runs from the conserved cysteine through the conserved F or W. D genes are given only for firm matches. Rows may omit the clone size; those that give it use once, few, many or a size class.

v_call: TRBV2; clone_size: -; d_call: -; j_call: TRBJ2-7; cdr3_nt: TGTGCCAGCGGAGGGGGCCACGAGCAGTACTTC; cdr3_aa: CASGGGHEQYF
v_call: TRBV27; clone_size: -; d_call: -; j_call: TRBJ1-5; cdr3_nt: TGTGCCAGCAGCCAACAGGGTATACAGCCCCAGCATTTT; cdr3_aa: CASSQQGIQPQHF
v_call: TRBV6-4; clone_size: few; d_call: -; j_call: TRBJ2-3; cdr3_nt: TGTGCCAGCAGTGGGACAGACACAGATACGCAGTATTTT; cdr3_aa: CASSGTDTDTQYF
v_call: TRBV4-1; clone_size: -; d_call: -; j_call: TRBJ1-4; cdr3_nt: TGCGCCAGCAGCCAAGAGAGCCAAAGATTGGAAAAACTGTTTTTT; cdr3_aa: CASSQESQRLEKLFF
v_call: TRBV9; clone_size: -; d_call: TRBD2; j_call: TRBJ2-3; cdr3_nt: TGTGCCAGCAGCGTAGAGGGACTAGCGGGAAGGGGGGATACGCAGTATTTT; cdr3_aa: CASSVEGLAGRGDTQYF
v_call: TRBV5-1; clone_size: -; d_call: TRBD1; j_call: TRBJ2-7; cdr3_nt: TGCGCCAGCAGCCCCGGAGACGGTGGACAGGGAATCCCTTACGAGCAGTACTTC; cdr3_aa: CASSPGDGGQGIPYEQYF
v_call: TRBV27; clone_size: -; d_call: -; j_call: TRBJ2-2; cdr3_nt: TGTGCCAGCAGTTTACGACAGGTCGCGAACACCGGGGAGCTGTTTTTT; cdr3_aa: CASSLRQVANTGELFF
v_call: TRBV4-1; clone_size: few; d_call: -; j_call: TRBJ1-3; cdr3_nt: TGCGCCAGCAGCCAAGAACCAGGGGACTCTGGAAACACCATATATTTT; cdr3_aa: CASSQEPGDSGNTIYF
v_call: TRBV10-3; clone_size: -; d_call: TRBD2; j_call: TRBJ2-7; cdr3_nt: TGTGCCATCAGGGGACTAGCGGGGGGTGGTCCCTACGAGCAGTACTTC; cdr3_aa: CAIRGLAGGGPYEQYF
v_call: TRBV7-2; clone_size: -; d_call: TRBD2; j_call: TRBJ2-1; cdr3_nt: TGTGCCAGCAGCTTGCTGGCGGGGGGGTACAATGAGCAGTTCTTC; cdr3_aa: CASSLLAGGYNEQFF
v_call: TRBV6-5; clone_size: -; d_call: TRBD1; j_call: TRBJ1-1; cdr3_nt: TGTGCCAGCAGTCGTCCGGGACAGGGAGCTTTCTTT; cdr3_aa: CASSRPGQGAFF
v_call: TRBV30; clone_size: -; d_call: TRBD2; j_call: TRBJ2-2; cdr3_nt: TGTGCCTGGACTACGGGACTAGCGGGAGGTGCCGGGGAGCTGTTTTTT; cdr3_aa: CAWTTGLAGGAGELFF
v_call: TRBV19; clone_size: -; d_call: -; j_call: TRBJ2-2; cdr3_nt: TGTGCCAGTAGTATGTCCCCCAGGGGTGGCGGGGAGCTGTTTTTT; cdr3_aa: CASSMSPRGGGELFF
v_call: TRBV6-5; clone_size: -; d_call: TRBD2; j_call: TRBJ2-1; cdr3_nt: TGTGCCAGCAGTAGCGGGAGAACCTACAATGAGCAGTTCTTC; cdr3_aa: CASSSGRTYNEQFF
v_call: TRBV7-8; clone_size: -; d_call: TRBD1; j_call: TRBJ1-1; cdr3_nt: TGTGCCAGCAGCCCCCTCGCGACAGGGGAACGGGGCCCTGAAGCTTTCTTT; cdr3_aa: CASSPLATGERGPEAFF
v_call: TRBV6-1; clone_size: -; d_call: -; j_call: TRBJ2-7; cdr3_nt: TGTGCCAGCAGTGTCTGGAGAAGCCTCTACGAGCAGTACTTC; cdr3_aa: CASSVWRSLYEQYF
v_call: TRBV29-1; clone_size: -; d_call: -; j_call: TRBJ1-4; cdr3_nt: TGCAGCGCATACCCAGGGGATTCTGAAAAACTGTTTTTT; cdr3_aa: CSAYPGDSEKLFF
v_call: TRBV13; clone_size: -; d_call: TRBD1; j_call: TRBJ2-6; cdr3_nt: TGTGCCAGCAGCTTAGCCCCGGGACAGGGGGCTTGGGGGGCCAACGTCCTGACTTTC; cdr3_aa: CASSLAPGQGAWGANVLTF
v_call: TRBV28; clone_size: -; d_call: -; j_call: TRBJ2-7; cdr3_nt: TGTGCCAGCAGTTCCTTCTTTGAGCAGTACTTC; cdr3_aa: CASSSFFEQYF
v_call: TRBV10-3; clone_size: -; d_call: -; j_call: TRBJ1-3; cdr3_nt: TGTGCCATCAGTGAGATTGCGGCAGTTTCCATATATTTT; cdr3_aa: CAISEIAAVSIYF
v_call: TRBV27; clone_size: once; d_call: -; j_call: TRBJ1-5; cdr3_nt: TGTGCCAGCAGTTTAAGCGTCAGCCAGCCCCAGCATTTT; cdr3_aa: CASSLSVSQPQHF
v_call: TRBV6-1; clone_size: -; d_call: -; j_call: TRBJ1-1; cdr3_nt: TGTGCCAGCAGTGAAGCTTGGACTCTGCCTGAAGCTTTCTTT; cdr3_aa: CASSEAWTLPEAFF
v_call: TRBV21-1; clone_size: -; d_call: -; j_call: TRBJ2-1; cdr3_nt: TGTGCCAGCAGCAAAGTCTTTACAGGGAAGTACAATGAGCAGTTCTTC; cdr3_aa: CASSKVFTGKYNEQFF
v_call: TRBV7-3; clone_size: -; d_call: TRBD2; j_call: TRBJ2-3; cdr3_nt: TGTGCCAGCAGCCCCCTAGCGGCTAGCACAGATACGCAGTATTTT; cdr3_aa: CASSPLAASTDTQYF
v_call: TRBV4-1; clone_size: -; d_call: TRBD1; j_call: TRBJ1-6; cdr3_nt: TGCGCCAGCAGCCAAGATCGTTGGGGACAGGGGAATTCACCCCTCCACTTT; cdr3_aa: CASSQDRWGQGNSPLHF
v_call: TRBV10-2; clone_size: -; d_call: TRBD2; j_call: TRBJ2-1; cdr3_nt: TGCGCCAGCAGTGGGACTAGCGGGGGGAATGAGCAGTTCTTC; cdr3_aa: CASSGTSGGNEQFF
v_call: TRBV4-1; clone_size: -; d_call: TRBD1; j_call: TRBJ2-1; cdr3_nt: TGCGCCAGCAGCCCCTCTCCCGTGACAGGGTACGCGAGCTCCTACAATGAGCAGTTCTTC; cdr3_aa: CASSPSPVTGYASSYNEQFF
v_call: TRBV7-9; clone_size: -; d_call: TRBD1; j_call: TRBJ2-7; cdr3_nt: TGTGCCAGCAGCTTCGGGACAGGGAGGTACGAGCAGTACTTC; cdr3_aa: CASSFGTGRYEQYF
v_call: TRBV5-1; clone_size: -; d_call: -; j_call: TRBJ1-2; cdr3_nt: TGCGCCAGCAGCTTAAAGTCGTCAGGGGCTTATGGCTACACCTTC; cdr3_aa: CASSLKSSGAYGYTF
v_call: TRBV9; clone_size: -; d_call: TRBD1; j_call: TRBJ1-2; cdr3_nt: TGTGCCAGCAGCGTAGGGGACAGGGGGCCCCGGGGGGGCTACACCTTC; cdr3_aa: CASSVGDRGPRGGYTF
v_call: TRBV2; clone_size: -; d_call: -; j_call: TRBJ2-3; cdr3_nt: TGTGCCAGCACTAGCTCCTCCGGCTTTACGCAGTATTTT; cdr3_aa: CASTSSSGFTQYF
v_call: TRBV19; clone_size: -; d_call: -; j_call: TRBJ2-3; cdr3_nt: TGTGCCAGTACCTGGCGGGTTGGCGATACGCAGTATTTT; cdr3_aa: CASTWRVGDTQYF
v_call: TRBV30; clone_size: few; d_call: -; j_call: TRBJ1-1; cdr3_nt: TGTGCCTGGGGTAAAGGGAGCACTGAAGCTTTCTTT; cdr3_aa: CAWGKGSTEAFF
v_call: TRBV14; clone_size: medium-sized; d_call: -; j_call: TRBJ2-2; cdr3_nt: TGTGCCAGCAAAGGGCTAGCGACGAACACCGGGGAGCTGTTTTTT; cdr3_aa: CASKGLATNTGELFF
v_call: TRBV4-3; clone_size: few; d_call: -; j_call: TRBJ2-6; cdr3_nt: TGCGCCAGCAGCCAAGATGGACACTCTGGGGCCAACGTCCTGACTTTC; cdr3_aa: CASSQDGHSGANVLTF
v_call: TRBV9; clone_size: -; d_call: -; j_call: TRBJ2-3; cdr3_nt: TGTGCCAGCAGCACAGTCGGGGTATGGACAGATACGCAGTATTTT; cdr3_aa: CASSTVGVWTDTQYF
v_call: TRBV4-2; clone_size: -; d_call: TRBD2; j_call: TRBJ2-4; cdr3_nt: TGTGCCAGCAGCCAAGGACTAGCGGGAGCCGGGGCCATTCAGTACTTC; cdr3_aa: CASSQGLAGAGAIQYF
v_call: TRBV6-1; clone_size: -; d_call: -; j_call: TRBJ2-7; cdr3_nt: TGTGCCAGCAGCCTCCTAGTGGCGTCCTACGAGCAGTACTTC; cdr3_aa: CASSLLVASYEQYF
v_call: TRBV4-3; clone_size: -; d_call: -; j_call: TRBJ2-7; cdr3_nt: TGCGCCAGCAGCCAAGATCTGGAGGGGCACGAGCAGTACTTC; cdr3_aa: CASSQDLEGHEQYF
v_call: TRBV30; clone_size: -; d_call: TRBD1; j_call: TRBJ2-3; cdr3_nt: TGTGCCTGGGAAACAGGGGCCGCTAGCACAGATACGCAGTATTTT; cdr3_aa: CAWETGAASTDTQYF
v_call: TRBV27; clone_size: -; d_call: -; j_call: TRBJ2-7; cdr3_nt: TGTGCCAGCAGTCCGAACAGGGATTACTACGAGCAGTACTTC; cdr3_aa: CASSPNRDYYEQYF
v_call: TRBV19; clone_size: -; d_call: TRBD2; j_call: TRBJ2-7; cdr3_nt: TGTGCCAGTAGCGGGGGGAACGAGCAGTACTTC; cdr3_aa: CASSGGNEQYF
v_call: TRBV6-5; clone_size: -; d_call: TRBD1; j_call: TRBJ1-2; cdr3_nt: TGTGCCAGCAGTTACCTCGTTACAGGGGGATCTTTGGGCTACACCTTC; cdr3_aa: CASSYLVTGGSLGYTF
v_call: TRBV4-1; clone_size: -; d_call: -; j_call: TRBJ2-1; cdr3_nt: TGCGCCAGCAGCCAAGATTTGGGGCGGCATCGCTCCTACAATGAGCAGTTCTTC; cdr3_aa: CASSQDLGRHRSYNEQFF
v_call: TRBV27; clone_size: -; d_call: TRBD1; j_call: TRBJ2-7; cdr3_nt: TGTGCCAGCAGTTGGGGGACAGGGGGCTACGAGCAGTACTTC; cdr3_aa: CASSWGTGGYEQYF
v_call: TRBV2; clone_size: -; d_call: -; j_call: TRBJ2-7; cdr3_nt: TGTGCCAGCAGTGAAAACAGGGCCTACGAGCAGTACTTC; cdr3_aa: CASSENRAYEQYF
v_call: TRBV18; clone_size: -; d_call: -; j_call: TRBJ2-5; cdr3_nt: TGTGCCAGCTCCGCCTGGCCAGGAGAGACCCAGTACTTC; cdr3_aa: CASSAWPGETQYF
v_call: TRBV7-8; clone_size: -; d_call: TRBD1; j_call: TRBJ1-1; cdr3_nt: TGTGCCAGCAGCCTGACAGGGGTATCCCTTACTGAAGCTTTCTTT; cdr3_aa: CASSLTGVSLTEAFF
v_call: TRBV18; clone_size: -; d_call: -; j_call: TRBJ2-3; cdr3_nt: TGTGCCAGCTCACCACTGCAGGGTGGGACAGATACGCAGTATTTT; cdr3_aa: CASSPLQGGTDTQYF
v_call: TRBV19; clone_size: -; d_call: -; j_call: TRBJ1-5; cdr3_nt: TGTGCCAGTAGTACCGCAACGGTATTGCGGTATGGGAGCAATCAGCCCCAGCATTTT; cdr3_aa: CASSTATVLRYGSNQPQHF
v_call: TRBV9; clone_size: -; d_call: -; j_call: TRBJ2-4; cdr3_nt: TGTGCCAGCAGCGTGGACATGAGAGCCAAAAACATTCAGTACTTC; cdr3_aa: CASSVDMRAKNIQYF
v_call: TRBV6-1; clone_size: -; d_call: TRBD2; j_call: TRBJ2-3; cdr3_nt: TGTGCCAGCAGTACGACTAGCGGGAGCACAGATACGCAGTATTTT; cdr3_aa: CASSTTSGSTDTQYF
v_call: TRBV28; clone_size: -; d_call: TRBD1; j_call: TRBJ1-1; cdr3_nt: TGTGCCAGCAGCCCGGACAGGGAGGCCACTGAAGCTTTCTTT; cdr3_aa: CASSPDREATEAFF
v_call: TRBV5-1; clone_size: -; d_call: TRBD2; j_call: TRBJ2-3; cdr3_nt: TGCGCCAGCAGCCCGGGGACTAGCGGGAGGGCAGATACGCAGTATTTT; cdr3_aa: CASSPGTSGRADTQYF
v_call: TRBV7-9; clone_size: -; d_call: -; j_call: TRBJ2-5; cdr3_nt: TGTGCCAGCAGCTTTTTGACTTTACAAGAGACCCAGTACTTC; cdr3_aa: CASSFLTLQETQYF
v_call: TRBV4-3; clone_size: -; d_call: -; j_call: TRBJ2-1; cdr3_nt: TGCGCCAGCAGCCATCCCGGACTGGGCGGTGGTGAGCAGTTCTTC; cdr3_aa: CASSHPGLGGGEQFF
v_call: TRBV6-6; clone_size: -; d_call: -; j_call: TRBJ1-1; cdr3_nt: TGTGCCAGCAGTTTTCCCCCGGACACTGAAGCTTTCTTT; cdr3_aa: CASSFPPDTEAFF
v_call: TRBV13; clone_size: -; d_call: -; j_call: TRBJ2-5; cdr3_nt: TGTGCCAGCAGCTACAGACAGTACCAAGAGACCCAGTACTTC; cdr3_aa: CASSYRQYQETQYF
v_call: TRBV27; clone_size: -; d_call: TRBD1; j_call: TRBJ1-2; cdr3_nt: TGTGCCAGCTCACCACGGACAGGGAATGGCTACACCTTC; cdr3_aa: CASSPRTGNGYTF
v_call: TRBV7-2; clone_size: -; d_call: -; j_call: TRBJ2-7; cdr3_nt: TGTGCCAGCAGCTCGTGGGGCGGCGCTGTTTACGAGCAGTACTTC; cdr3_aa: CASSSWGGAVYEQYF